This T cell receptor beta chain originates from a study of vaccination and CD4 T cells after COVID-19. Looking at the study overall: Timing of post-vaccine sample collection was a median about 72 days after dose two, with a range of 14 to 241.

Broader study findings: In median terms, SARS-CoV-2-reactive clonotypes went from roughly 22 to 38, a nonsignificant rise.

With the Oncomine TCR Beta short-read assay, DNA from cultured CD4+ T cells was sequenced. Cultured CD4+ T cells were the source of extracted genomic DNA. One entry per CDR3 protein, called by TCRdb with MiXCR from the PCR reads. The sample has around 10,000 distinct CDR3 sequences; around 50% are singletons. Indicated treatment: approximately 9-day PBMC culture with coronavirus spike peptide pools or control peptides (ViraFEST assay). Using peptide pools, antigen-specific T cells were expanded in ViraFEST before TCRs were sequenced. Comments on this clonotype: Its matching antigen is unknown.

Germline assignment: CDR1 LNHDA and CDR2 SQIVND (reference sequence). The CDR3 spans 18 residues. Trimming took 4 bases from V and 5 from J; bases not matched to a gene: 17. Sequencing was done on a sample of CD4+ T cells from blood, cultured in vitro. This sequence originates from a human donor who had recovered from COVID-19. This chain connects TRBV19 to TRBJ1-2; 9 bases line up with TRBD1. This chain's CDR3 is CASSTDRRRQGGGYGYTF. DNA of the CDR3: TGTGCCAGTAGTACGGACCGACGGAGACAGGGGGGTGGGTATGGCTACACCTTC.